This TCR beta chain was found in a study of OX40 agonist ivuxolimab in advanced cancers. In the study overall: Three individuals attained partial responses, comprising one hepatocellular carcinoma case and two cutaneous melanoma cases.

Assay: immunoSEQ multiplex PCR; the TCRdb copy retains only in-frame clones and omits some. The sample contains roughly 70,000 clones, about 85% of which appear only once. With V trimmed by 2 bases and J by 10 bases, 8 bases remained unmatched. This CDR3 spans 15 amino acids. The V gene's germline CDR1 is ENHRY and CDR2 SYGVKD. The receptor's source is an adult with an advanced solid tumor such as melanoma, head and neck, liver or kidney cancer. The material sequenced was CD4+ or CD8+ T cells sorted from blood, taken in a trial of the OX40 agonist ivuxolimab. The rearrangement uses TRBV10-3 and TRBJ1-4; 9 bases are shared with TRBD1. The CDR3: CAISELDRGEGKLFF. The CDR3 coding sequence is TGTGCCATCAGTGAGCTGGACAGGGGTGAAGGAAAACTGTTTTTT.